This T cell receptor (beta chain) derives from a study of blood T cell repertoires in COVID-19. Study as a whole: PBMCs, B-cell-depleted T cells, or T cells provided the cDNA or gDNA that made up the material.

Germline V gene lookup returns CDR1 SEHNR and CDR2 FQNEAQ (reference sequence). The CDR3 totals 16 residues. Trimming removed 1 base at V and 10 bases at J, with 17 bases between. Original handling: Amplified reference gene primers provided the basis for estimating nucleated cell counts. This table comes from immunoSEQ multiplex PCR, and its TCRdb copy is limited to in-frame clones, with some not included. The V and J calls and clone size come from that table; D and trimming were worked out from the DNA. The sample consists of approximately 470,000 clones, roughly 90% of them appearing once. This sequence originates from a woman aged 18 to 35 who had recovered from COVID-19. The rearrangement links TRBV7-9 to TRBJ1-6; the D gene is possibly TRBD1 (5 bases). Sequencing was done on a sample of PBMCs or T cells enriched from blood (not recorded which). CDR3 sequence (DNA): TGTGCCAGCAGCTTAGATCTCATTATGGGGGGATCACCCCTCCACTTT. Residues: CASSLDLIMGGSPLHF.